This T cell receptor (beta chain) was documented in a study of blood T cell repertoires in COVID-19. Sequencing used immunoSEQ multiplex PCR; TCRdb keeps in-frame clones, though not all of them. The table shows roughly 150,000 clones, with around four fifths occurring only once. The V and J ends lost 0 bases and 2 bases respectively, with 8 bases between them. The CDR3 spans 15 residues. Germline V gene sequence: CDR1 MGHRA, CDR2 YSYEKL. The TCR sequence derives from a man aged 45-65 years who had recovered from COVID-19. This chain uses TRBV4-1 with TRBJ1-3; D uncertain. The sample was PBMCs or T cells enriched from blood (not recorded which). The CDR3 loop is CASSQDEGTGNTIYF. In DNA form, the CDR3 reads TGCGCCAGCAGCCAAGATGAGGGTACTGGAAACACCATATATTTT.